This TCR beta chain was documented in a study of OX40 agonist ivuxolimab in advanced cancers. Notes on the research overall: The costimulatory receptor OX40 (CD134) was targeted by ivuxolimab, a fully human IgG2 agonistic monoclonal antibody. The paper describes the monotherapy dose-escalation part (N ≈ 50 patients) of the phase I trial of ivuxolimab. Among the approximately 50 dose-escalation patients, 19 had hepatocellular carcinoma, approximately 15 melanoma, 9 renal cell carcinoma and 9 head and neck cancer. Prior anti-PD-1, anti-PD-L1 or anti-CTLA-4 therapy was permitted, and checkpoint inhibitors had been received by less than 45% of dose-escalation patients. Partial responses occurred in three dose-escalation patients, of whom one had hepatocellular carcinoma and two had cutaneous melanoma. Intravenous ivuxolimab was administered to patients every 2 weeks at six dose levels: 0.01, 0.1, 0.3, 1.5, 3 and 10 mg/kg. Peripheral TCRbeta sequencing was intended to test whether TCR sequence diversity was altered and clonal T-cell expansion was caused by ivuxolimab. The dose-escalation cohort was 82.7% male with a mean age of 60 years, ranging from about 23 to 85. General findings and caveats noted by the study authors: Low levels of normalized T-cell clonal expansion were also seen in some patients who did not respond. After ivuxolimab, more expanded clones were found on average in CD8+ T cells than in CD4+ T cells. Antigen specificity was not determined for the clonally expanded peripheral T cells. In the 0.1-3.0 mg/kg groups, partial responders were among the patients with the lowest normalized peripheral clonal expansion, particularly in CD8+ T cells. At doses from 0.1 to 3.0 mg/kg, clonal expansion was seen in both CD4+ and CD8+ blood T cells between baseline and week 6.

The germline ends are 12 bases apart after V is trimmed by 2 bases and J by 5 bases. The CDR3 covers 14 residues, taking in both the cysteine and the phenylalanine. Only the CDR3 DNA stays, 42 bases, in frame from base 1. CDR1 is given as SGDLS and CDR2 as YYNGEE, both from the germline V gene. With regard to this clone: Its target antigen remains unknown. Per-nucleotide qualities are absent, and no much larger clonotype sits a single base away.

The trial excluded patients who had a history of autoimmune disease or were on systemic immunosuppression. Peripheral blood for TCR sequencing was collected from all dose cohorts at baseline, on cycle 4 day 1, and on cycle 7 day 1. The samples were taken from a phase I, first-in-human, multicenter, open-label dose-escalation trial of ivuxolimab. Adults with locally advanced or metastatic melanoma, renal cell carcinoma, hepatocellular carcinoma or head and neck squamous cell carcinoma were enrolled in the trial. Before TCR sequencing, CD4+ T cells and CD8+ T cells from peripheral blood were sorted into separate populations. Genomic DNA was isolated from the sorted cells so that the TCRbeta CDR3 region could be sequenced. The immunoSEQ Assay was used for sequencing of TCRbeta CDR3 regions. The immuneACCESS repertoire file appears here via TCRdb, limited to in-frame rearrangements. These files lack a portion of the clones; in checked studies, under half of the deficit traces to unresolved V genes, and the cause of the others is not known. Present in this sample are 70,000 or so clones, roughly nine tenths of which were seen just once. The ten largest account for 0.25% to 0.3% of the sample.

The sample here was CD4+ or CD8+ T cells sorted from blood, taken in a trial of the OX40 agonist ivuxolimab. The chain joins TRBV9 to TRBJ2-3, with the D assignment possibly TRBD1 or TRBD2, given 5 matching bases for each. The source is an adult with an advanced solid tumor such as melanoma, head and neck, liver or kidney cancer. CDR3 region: CASSVALGVDTQYF. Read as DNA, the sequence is TGTGCCAGCAGCGTCGCCCTGGGGGTAGATACGCAGTATTTT.